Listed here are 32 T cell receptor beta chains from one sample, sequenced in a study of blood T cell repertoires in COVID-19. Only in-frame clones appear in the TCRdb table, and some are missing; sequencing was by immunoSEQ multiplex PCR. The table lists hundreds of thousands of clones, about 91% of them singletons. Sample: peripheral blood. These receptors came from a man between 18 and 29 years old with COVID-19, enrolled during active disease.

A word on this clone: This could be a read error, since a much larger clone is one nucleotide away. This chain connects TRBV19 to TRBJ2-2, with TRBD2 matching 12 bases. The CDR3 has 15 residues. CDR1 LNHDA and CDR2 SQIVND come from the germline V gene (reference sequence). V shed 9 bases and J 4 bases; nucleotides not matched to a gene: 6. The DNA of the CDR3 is TGTGCCAGCACCCCGACTAGCGGGAGCACCGGGGAGCTGTTTTTT. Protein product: CASTPTSGSTGELFF.

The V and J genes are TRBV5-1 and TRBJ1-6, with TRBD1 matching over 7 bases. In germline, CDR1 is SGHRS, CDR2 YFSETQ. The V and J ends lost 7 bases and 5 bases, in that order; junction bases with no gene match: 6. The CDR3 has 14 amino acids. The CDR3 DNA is TGCGCCAGCGGTACCGGGACAGATAATTCACCCCTCCACTTT. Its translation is CASGTGTDNSPLHF.

CDR3 nucleotide sequence: TGTGCCAGCAGCATCGCGGGGTTCACCGGGGAGCTGTTTTTT. Protein sequence: CASSIAGFTGELFF. The chain joins TRBV5-4 to TRBJ2-2; TRBD2 might be the D (6 bases). Germline V lookup: CDR1 SGHNT, CDR2 YYREEE (reference sequence). Trimming cost V 4 bases and J 4 bases, with 11 bases left between them. The CDR3 length is 14 residues.

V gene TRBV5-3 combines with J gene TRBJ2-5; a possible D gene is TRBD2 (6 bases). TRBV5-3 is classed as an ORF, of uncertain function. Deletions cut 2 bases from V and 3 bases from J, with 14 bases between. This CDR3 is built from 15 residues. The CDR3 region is CARSLRSGVKETQYF. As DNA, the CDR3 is TGTGCCAGAAGCTTACGGTCGGGGGTTAAAGAGACCCAGTACTTC.

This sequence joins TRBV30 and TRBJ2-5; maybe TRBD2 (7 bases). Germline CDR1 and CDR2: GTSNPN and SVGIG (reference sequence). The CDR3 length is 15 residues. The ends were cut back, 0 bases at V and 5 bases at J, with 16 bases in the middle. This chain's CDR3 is CAWSVGRGAGETQYF. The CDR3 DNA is TGTGCCTGGAGTGTAGGTCGGGGGGCAGGGGAGACCCAGTACTTC.

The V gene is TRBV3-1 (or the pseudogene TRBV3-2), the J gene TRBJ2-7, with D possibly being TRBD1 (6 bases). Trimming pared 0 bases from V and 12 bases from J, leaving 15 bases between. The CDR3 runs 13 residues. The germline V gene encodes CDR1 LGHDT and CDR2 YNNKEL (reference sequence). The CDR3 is CASSQDQQGRLYF. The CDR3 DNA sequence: TGTGCCAGCAGCCAAGATCAACAGGGCAGGCTGTACTTC.

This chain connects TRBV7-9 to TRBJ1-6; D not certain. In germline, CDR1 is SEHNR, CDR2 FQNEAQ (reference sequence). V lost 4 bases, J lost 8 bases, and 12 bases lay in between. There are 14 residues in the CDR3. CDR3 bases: TGTGCCAGCAGCTCGTTGGAGTCTGATTCACCCCTCCACTTT. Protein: CASSSLESDSPLHF.

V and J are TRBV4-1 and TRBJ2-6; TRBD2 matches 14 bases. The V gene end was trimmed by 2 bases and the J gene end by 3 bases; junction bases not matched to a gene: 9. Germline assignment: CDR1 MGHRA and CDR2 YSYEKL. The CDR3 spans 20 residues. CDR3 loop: CASSQYLGLAGGHGANVLTF. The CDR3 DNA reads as TGCGCCAGCAGCCAATACCTTGGACTAGCGGGAGGCCATGGGGCCAACGTCCTGACTTTC.

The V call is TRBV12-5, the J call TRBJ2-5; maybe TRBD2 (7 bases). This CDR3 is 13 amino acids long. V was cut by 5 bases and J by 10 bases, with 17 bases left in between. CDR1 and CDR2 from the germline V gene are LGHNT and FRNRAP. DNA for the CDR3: TGTGCTAGTGGTCGCCCTGGACAGCGGGACCAGTACTTC. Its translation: CASGRPGQRDQYF.

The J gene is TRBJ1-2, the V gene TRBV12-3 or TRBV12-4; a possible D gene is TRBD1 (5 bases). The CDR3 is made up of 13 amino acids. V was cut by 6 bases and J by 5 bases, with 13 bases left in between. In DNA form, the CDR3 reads TGTGCCAGCAGCCCTCGACAGACGTATGGCTACACCTTC. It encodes CASSPRQTYGYTF.

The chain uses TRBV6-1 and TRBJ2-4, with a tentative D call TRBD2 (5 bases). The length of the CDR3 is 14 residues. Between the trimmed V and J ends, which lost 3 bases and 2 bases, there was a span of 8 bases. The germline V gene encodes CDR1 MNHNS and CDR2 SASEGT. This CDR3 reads CASSESGTKNIQYF. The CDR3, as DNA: TGTGCCAGCAGTGAGTCCGGGACCAAAAACATTCAGTACTTC.

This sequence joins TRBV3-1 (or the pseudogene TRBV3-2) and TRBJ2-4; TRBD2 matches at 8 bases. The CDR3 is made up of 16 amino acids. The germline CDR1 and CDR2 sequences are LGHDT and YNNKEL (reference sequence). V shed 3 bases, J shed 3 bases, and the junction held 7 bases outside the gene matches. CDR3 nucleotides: TGTGCCAGCAGCCAGGCTAGCGGGCGGAACAAAAACATTCAGTACTTC. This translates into CASSQASGRNKNIQYF.

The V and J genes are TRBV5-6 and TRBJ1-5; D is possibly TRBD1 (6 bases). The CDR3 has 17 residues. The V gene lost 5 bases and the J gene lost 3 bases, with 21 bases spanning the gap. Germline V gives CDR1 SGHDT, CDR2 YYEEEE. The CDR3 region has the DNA TGTGCCAGCAGTCCGGGGCTAACAGGGAAACACAATCAGCCCCAGCATTTT. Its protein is CASSPGLTGKHNQPQHF.

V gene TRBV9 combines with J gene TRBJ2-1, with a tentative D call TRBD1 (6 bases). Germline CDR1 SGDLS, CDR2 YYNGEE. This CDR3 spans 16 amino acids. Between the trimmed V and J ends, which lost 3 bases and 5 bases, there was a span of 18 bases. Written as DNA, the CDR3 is TGTGCCAGCAGCGCCCGGTGGCAGGGGATAAACAATGAGCAGTTCTTC. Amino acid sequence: CASSARWQGINNEQFF.

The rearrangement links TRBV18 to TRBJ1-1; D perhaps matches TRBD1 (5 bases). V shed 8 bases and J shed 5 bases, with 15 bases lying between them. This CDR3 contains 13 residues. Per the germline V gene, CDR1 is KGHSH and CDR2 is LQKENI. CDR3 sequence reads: CASDGEGRTEAFF. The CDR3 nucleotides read TGTGCCAGCGACGGAGAGGGGAGGACTGAAGCTTTCTTT.

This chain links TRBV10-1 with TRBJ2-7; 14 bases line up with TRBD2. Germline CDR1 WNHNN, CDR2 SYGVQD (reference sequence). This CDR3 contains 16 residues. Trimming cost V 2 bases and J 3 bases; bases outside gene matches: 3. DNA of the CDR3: TGCGCCAGCAGTGAGGGGACTAGCGGGGGCCTCTACGAGCAGTACTTC. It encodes CASSEGTSGGLYEQYF.

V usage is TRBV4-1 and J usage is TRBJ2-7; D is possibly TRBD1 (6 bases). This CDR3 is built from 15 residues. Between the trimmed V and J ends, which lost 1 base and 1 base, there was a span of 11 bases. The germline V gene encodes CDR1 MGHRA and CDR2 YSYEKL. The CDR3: CASSQGGLNSYEQYF. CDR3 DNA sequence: TGCGCCAGCAGCCAAGGGGGGCTTAATTCCTACGAGCAGTACTTC.

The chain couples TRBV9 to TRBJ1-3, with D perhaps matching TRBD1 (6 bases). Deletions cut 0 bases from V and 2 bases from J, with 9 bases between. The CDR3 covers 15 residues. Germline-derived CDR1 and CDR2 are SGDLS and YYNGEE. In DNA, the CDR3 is TGTGCCAGCAGCGTAGAACAGGGAACTGGAAACACCATATATTTT. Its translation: CASSVEQGTGNTIYF.

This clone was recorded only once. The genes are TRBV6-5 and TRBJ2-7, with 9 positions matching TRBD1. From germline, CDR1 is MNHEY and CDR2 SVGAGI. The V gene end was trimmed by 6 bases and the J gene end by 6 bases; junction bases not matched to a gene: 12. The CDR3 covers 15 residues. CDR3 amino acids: CASSPLLGTGFEQYF. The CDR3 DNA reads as TGTGCCAGCAGCCCACTGTTGGGGACAGGGTTCGAGCAGTACTTC.

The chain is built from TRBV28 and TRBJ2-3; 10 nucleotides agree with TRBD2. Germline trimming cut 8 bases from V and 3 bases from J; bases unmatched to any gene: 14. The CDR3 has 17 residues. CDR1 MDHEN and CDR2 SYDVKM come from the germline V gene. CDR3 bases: TGTGCCAGCGTCGGACAGCCGGGACTAGCGAAAACAGATACGCAGTATTTT. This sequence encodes CASVGQPGLAKTDTQYF.

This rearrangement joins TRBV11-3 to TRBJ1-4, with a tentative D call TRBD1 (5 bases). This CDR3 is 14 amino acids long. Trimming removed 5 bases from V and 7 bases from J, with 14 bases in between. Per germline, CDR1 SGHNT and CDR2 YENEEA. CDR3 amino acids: CASSSREFGEKLFF. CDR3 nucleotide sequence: TGTGCCAGCAGCAGCAGGGAATTCGGTGAAAAACTGTTTTTT.

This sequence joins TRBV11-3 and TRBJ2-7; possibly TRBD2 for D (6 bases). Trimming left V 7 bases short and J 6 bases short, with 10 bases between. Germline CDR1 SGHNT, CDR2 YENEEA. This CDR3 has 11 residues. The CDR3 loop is CASTGRGEQYF. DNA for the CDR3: TGTGCCAGCACGGGGCGGGGCGAGCAGTACTTC. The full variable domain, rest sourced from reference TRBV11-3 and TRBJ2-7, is EAGVVQSPRYKIIEKKQPVAFWCNPISGHNTLYWYLQNLGQGPELLIRYENEEAVDDSQLPKDRFSAERLKGVDSTLKIQPAELGDSAVYLCASTGRGEQYFGPGTRLTVT.

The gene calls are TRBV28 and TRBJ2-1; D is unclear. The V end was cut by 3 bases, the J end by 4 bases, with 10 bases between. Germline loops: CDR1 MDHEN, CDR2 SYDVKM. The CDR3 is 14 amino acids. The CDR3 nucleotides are TGTGCCAGCAGTTTTGACTCGGATTACAATGAGCAGTTCTTC. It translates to CASSFDSDYNEQFF.

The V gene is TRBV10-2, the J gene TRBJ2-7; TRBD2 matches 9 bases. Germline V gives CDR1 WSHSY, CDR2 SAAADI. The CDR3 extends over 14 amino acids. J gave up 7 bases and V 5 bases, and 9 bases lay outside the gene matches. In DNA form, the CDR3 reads TGCGCCAGCAGTCCCGCGGGGGGGCGGAGGGAGCAGTACTTC. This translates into CASSPAGGRREQYF.

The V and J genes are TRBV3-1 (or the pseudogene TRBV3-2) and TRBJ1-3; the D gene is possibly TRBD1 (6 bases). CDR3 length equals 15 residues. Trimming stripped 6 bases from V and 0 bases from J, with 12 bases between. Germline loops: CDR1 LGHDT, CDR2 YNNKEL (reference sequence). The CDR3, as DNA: TGTGCCAGCAGTCCCGACAGGCACTCTGGAAACACCATATATTTT. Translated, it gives CASSPDRHSGNTIYF.

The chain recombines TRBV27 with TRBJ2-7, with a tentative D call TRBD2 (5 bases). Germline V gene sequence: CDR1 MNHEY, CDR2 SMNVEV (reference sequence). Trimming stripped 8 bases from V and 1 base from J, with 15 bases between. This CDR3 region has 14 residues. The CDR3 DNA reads TGTGCCAGCTTAGAATCGGGCGGGTCCTACGAGCAGTACTTC. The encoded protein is CASLESGGSYEQYF.

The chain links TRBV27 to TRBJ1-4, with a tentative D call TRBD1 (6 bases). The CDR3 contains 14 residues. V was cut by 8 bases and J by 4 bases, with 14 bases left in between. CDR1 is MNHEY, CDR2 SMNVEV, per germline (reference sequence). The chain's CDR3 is CASGPGQNNEKLFF. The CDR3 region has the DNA TGTGCCAGCGGCCCGGGACAAAATAATGAAAAACTGTTTTTT.

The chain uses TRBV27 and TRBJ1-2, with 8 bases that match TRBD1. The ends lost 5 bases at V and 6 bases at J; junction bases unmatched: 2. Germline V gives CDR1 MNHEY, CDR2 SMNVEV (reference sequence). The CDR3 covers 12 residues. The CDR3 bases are TGTGCCAGCAGTCAGACAGGGGATGGCTACACCTTC. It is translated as CASSQTGDGYTF.

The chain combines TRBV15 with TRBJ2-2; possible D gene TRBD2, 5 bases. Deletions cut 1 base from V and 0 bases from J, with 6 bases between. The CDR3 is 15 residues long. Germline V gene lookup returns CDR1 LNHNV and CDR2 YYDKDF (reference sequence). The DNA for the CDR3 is TGTGCCACCAGCAGAGGAGGGACGAACACCGGGGAGCTGTTTTTT. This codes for CATSRGGTNTGELFF.

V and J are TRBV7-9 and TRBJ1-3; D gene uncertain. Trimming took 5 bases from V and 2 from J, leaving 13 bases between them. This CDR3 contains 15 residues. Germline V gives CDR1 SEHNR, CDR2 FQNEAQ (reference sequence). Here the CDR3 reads CASSPSGTAGNTIYF. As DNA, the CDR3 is TGTGCCAGCAGCCCAAGCGGAACAGCTGGAAACACCATATATTTT.

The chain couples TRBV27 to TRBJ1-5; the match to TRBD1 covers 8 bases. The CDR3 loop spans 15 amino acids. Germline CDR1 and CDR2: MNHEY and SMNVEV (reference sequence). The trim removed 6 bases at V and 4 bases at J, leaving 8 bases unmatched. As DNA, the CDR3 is TGTGCCAGCAGGGAATCGGGACAGGAGAATCAGCCCCAGCATTTT. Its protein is CASRESGQENQPQHF.

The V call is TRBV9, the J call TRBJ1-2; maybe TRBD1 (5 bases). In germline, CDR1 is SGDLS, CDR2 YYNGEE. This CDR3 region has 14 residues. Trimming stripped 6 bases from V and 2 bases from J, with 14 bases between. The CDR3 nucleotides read TGTGCCAGCAACCAAATGGGGGGGAACTATGGCTACACCTTC. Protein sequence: CASNQMGGNYGYTF.